Below are 27 T cell receptor beta chains sequenced from a single sample in a study of CD8 T cells in ankylosing spondylitis. TCRdb processed the 5' RACE reads anew with MiXCR; each CDR3 protein has one entry. The data show about 440,000 distinct CDR3 sequences, roughly 17% seen once. Study findings and constraints: Characteristic of ankylosing spondylitis blood, it appeared, was a TCR beta motif comprising roughly 8 highly homologous variants.

Their specific antigens are unknown. The sample consisted of blood, either unsorted or a sorted T cell fraction (not recorded which). The receptors were gathered from a male donor with ankylosing spondylitis.

CDR3 sequence reads: CASSIRVRGGGYTF. CDR3 in DNA: TGTGCCAGCAGCATCAGGGTTAGGGGGGGTGGCTACACCTTC. This chain connects TRBV7-2 to TRBJ1-2, with D perhaps TRBD1 (6 bases). The CDR3 spans 14 residues. The germline V gene encodes CDR1 SGHTA and CDR2 FQGNSA. Trimming took 5 bases from V and 7 from J, leaving 17 bases between them.

A few counts support this clonotype. The chain employs TRBV11-1 and TRBJ2-6, with a possible D match to TRBD2 (7 bases). The CDR3 is made up of 19 amino acids. CDR1 SGHAT and CDR2 FQDESV come from the germline V gene (reference sequence). The ends were cut back, 5 bases at V and 0 bases at J, with 20 bases in the middle. CDR3 protein: CASSLGGGRALSGANVLTF. The CDR3 nucleotides are TGTGCCAGCAGCCTAGGGGGGGGCAGGGCCCTCTCTGGGGCCAACGTCCTGACTTTC.

This chain links TRBV5-1 with TRBJ2-6; 7 nucleotides agree with TRBD2. Trimming at V came to 4 bases and at J to 1 base, leaving 11 bases not matched to a gene. Looked up from germline, CDR1 is SGHRS and CDR2 is YFSETQ. The CDR3 is 18 residues long. The CDR3 sequence: CASSLDGGRRSGANVLTF. For the CDR3, the DNA is TGCGCCAGCAGCCTTGACGGGGGGAGGCGATCTGGGGCCAACGTCCTGACTTTC. Variable domain in full (rest from reference TRBV5-1 and TRBJ2-6): KAGVTQTPRYLIKTRGQQVTLSCSPISGHRSVSWYQQTPGQGLQFLFEYFSETQRNKGNFPGRFSGRQFSNSRSEMNVSTLELGDSALYLCASSLDGGRRSGANVLTFGAGSRLTVL.

The chain carries TRBV6-5 and TRBJ1-2, with D maybe TRBD1 (5 bases). The CDR3 is 13 amino acids. The V and J ends lost 4 bases and 8 bases respectively, with 14 bases between them. Germline CDR1 MNHEY, CDR2 SVGAGI. The CDR3 coding sequence is TGTGCCAGCAGTTGGGACGGTACGAGGGGCTACACCTTC. Encoded protein: CASSWDGTRGYTF.

This clonotype was counted at least ten times. The J gene is TRBJ2-1, the V gene TRBV20-1; no reliable D call. This CDR3 spans 15 amino acids. V was trimmed by 0 bases and J by 2 bases, leaving 11 bases between them. CDR1 DFQATT and CDR2 SNEGSKA come from the germline V gene (reference sequence). The CDR3 DNA reads as TGCAGTGCTAGAGATTCCGCGAGCGCCTACAATGAGCAGTTCTTC. As protein: CSARDSASAYNEQFF.

The chain has TRBV20-1 and TRBJ2-1; D gene uncertain. The germline V gene has CDR1 DFQATT and CDR2 SNEGSKA (reference sequence). CDR3 length: 10 amino acids. CDR3 in amino acids: CRAPDNEQFF. CDR3 DNA sequence: TGCAGGGCACCCGACAATGAGCAGTTCTTC.

This clonotype was seen only a few times. This chain connects TRBV7-2 to TRBJ2-7, with unresolved D. The CDR3 contains 14 residues. The V gene lost 4 bases and the J gene lost 4 bases, with 14 bases spanning the gap. The germline gives CDR1 SGHTA, CDR2 FQGNSA. The CDR3 loop reads CASSSVRGLYEQYF. Written as DNA, the CDR3 is TGTGCCAGCAGCTCCGTCCGAGGCCTATACGAGCAGTACTTC. Supplemented by reference TRBV7-2 and TRBJ2-7, the full variable domain reads GAGVSQSPSNKVTEKGKDVELRCDPISGHTALYWYRQSLGQGLEFLIYFQGNSAPDKSGLPSDRFSAERTGGSVSTLTIQRTQQEDSAVYLCASSSVRGLYEQYFGPGTRLTVT.

The table lists this clonotype with a few counts. The chain combines TRBV20-1 with TRBJ2-4, with D unresolved. Per the germline V gene, CDR1 is DFQATT and CDR2 is SNEGSKA (reference sequence). This CDR3 has 15 amino acids. V lost 3 bases, J lost 0 bases, and 12 bases lay in between. In nucleotides, the CDR3 is TGCAGTGCTAGTCGAAGGGCCGGAGCCAAAAACATTCAGTACTTC. Amino acids: CSASRRAGAKNIQYF.

CDR3 in DNA: TGCAGTGCTAGGGGAAGGGGAGGGGGGGCTGCGTTCGAGCAGTACTTC. Its protein product is CSARGRGGGAAFEQYF. The chain combines TRBV20-1 with TRBJ2-7; a possible D gene is TRBD2 (7 bases). This CDR3 is built from 16 residues. Germline values: CDR1 DFQATT, CDR2 SNEGSKA (reference sequence). Trimming shortened V by 3 bases and J by 6 bases, and 24 bases separated the two germline ends.

The J gene is TRBJ1-2, the V gene TRBV10-3; D uncertain. Trimming left V 6 bases short and J 8 bases short, with 16 bases between. CDR1 ENHRY and CDR2 SYGVKD come from the germline V gene. This CDR3 is built from 13 residues. The CDR3 DNA reads TGTGCCATCAGCCCCATTAACCTGGGGGGCTACACCTTC. Translated, it gives CAISPINLGGYTF.

V gene TRBV7-2 combines with J gene TRBJ2-6, with D possibly matching TRBD1 (5 bases). The CDR3 consists of 15 residues. V was trimmed by 0 bases and J by 2 bases, leaving 5 bases between them. Germline V gives CDR1 SGHTA, CDR2 FQGNSA. DNA for the CDR3: TGTGCCAGCAGCTTAGCACAGGCTGGGGCCAACGTCCTGACTTTC. The encoded protein is CASSLAQAGANVLTF.

With respect to this clonotype: A much larger clone lies a single base off, so this may be a read error. The chain has TRBV20-1 and TRBJ1-2; TRBD1 aligns across 7 bases. Per germline, CDR1 DFQATT and CDR2 SNEGSKA (reference sequence). The CDR3 is 12 amino acids. J gave up 10 bases and V 1 base, and 6 bases lay outside the gene matches. The DNA for the CDR3 is TGCAGTGCTAGAGTGGGACAGCCTTCCTACACCTTC. This translates into CSARVGQPSYTF.

The CDR3 DNA reads TGCGCCAGCAGCTTGGATCTAGCGGGGGGGACTGGGGCCAACGTCCTGACTTTC. Translating gives CASSLDLAGGTGANVLTF. The chain is built from TRBV5-1 and TRBJ2-6; the match to TRBD2 covers 12 bases. The V segment lost 0 bases and the J segment 2 bases; nucleotides outside the gene matches: 3. CDR1 and CDR2 from the germline V gene are SGHRS and YFSETQ. The CDR3 sequence is 18 residues long.

The gene calls are TRBV20-1 and TRBJ1-1, with 8 bases matching TRBD1. After removal of 2 bases from V and 1 base from J, the junction contained 3 bases not matched to a gene. CDR1 is DFQATT and CDR2 is SNEGSKA in the germline V gene (reference sequence). This CDR3 is built from 14 residues. CDR3 sequence: CSARRTGRNTEAFF. CDR3 in DNA: TGCAGTGCTAGACGGACAGGGAGGAACACTGAAGCTTTCTTT.

This clonotype was seen more than once but under ten times. The J gene is TRBJ2-3, the V gene TRBV6-5, with D unresolved. This CDR3 spans 16 amino acids. Germline V gene lookup returns CDR1 MNHEY and CDR2 SVGAGI. Deletions cut 0 bases from V and 0 bases from J, with 10 bases between. The CDR3 DNA is TGTGCCAGCAGTTACTCAGTGGCCGCTAGCACAGATACGCAGTATTTT. Translating it yields CASSYSVAASTDTQYF.

This clonotype was detected many times. The chain couples TRBV4-2 to TRBJ2-2; 11 bases map to TRBD1. J was trimmed by 6 bases and V by 1 base; bases with no gene match: 4. Germline V gives CDR1 LGHNA, CDR2 YNFKEQ. This CDR3 is built from 16 residues. CDR3 in amino acids: CASSQVQGQGAGELFF. In DNA form, the CDR3 reads TGTGCCAGCAGCCAAGTACAGGGACAGGGGGCCGGGGAGCTGTTTTTT.

The V gene is TRBV6-5, the J gene TRBJ2-7, with 11 nucleotides matching TRBD2. This CDR3 region has 17 residues. Germline V gene data show CDR1 as MNHEY and CDR2 as SVGAGI. Trimming cost V 2 bases and J 3 bases; bases outside gene matches: 9. The CDR3 DNA is TGTGCCAGCAGTTACCGCGTGACTAGCGGGATTGACTACGAGCAGTACTTC. This codes for CASSYRVTSGIDYEQYF.

V usage is TRBV6-1 and J usage is TRBJ2-6; TRBD2 matches 9 bases. With 2 bases clipped from V and 1 base from J, the junction kept 6 bases outside the gene matches. This CDR3 has 18 residues. Germline CDR1 and CDR2: MNHNS and SASEGT. CDR3 residues: CASSERLLAGSGANVLTF. As DNA, the CDR3 is TGTGCCAGCAGTGAAAGGTTGCTAGCGGGGTCTGGGGCCAACGTCCTGACTTTC.

This clonotype has just a few counts. This chain uses TRBV20-1 with TRBJ1-4, with 9 bases that match TRBD1. The CDR3 extends over 15 amino acids. With 0 bases clipped from V and 7 bases from J, the junction kept 6 bases outside the gene matches. Germline CDR1 and CDR2: DFQATT and SNEGSKA (reference sequence). For the CDR3, the DNA is TGCAGTGCTAGAGATCCCGGGACAGGGACTGAAAAACTGTTTTTT. Translation gives CSARDPGTGTEKLFF.

This clonotype was picked up a small number of times. The rearrangement uses TRBV20-1 and TRBJ2-7; 13 bases match TRBD2. Germline V gene sequence: CDR1 DFQATT, CDR2 SNEGSKA (reference sequence). J was trimmed by 5 bases and V by 2 bases; bases with no gene match: 6. The CDR3 covers 15 residues. Here the CDR3 DNA reads TGCAGTGCTAGACTTACTAGCGGGAGGGTGGACGAGCAGTACTTC. Translation: CSARLTSGRVDEQYF.

This chain connects TRBV4-1 to TRBJ2-1; D perhaps matches TRBD1 (6 bases). Trimming shortened V by 0 bases and J by 7 bases, and 16 bases separated the two germline ends. Looked up from germline, CDR1 is MGHRA and CDR2 is YSYEKL. This CDR3 has 16 amino acids. The CDR3 coding sequence is TGCGCCAGCAGCCAAGATTTGGTCGCAGGGGAGAATGAGCAGTTCTTC. Translating gives CASSQDLVAGENEQFF.

V gene TRBV6-5 combines with J gene TRBJ2-1; 12 positions match TRBD2. The V and J ends lost 10 bases and 3 bases, in that order; junction bases with no gene match: 7. Per the germline V gene, CDR1 is MNHEY and CDR2 is SVGAGI. The CDR3 is made up of 15 amino acids. The CDR3 loop is CATIKGLAGYNEQFF. CDR3 coding DNA: TGTGCCACCATTAAGGGACTAGCGGGCTACAATGAGCAGTTCTTC.

In its sample, this clonotype was seen many times. CDR3 region: CAISESIGRPSGYGYTF. The DNA for the CDR3 is TGTGCCATCAGTGAGTCGATTGGCAGACCCTCCGGCTATGGCTACACCTTC. The V call is TRBV10-3, the J call TRBJ1-2; no clear D gene. Germline V gene data show CDR1 as ENHRY and CDR2 as SYGVKD. This CDR3 is built from 17 residues. Deletions cut 0 bases from V and 4 bases from J, with 18 bases between.

CDR3 sequence (DNA): TGTGCCTGGAGCACAGGGGTAACTAATTCACCCCTCCACTTT. Its protein product is CAWSTGVTNSPLHF. The rearrangement joins TRBV30 to TRBJ1-6; 7 bases match TRBD1. Germline CDR1 reads GTSNPN; CDR2 reads SVGIG (reference sequence). The CDR3 length is 14 residues. The ends lost 3 bases at V and 6 bases at J; junction bases unmatched: 5. Looking up the rest from reference TRBV30 and TRBJ1-6 gives the full variable domain: SQTIHQWPATLVQPVGSPLSLECTVEGTSNPNLYWYRQAAGRGLQLLFYSVGIGQISSEVPQNLSASRPQDRQFILSSKKLLLSDSGFYLCAWSTGVTNSPLHFGNGTRLTVT.

This clonotype was observed a few times. This chain links TRBV15 with TRBJ2-1; 11 nucleotides align to TRBD2. This CDR3 has 16 amino acids. Trimming cost V 6 bases and J 7 bases; bases outside gene matches: 11. Germline values: CDR1 LNHNV, CDR2 YYDKDF (reference sequence). CDR3 sequence (DNA): TGTGCCACCAGACTAGGGGTAGCGGGAGGGTTAAATGAGCAGTTCTTC. Its protein is CATRLGVAGGLNEQFF.

The chain is built from TRBV10-2 and TRBJ1-4; D possibly corresponds to TRBD1 (5 bases). The CDR3 contains 13 residues. Germline V gives CDR1 WSHSY, CDR2 SAAADI. Deletions cut 6 bases from V and 8 bases from J, with 13 bases between. The CDR3 region has the DNA TGCGCCAGCAGGGATCCCGGGACGGAAAAACTGTTTTTT. Translated: CASRDPGTEKLFF.

The rearrangement links TRBV20-1 to TRBJ1-5; possibly TRBD1 for D (5 bases). This CDR3 has 15 amino acids. Germline CDR1 is DFQATT and CDR2 is SNEGSKA (reference sequence). V was trimmed by 2 bases and J by 2 bases, leaving 13 bases between them. CDR3 DNA sequence: TGCAGTGCTAGAAGCGGGGGGATCGGCAATCAGCCCCAGCATTTT. Its translation: CSARSGGIGNQPQHF.